Sequencing of this TCR beta chain was carried out in a study of T cell responses to AZD1222 COVID-19 vaccine. Findings and limits, study-wide: Only 5 or 6 AZD1222 recipients were seropositive at baseline.

Comments on this clone: The antigen remains undetermined.

Sequenced by immunoSEQ multiplex PCR; TCRdb stores in-frame clones only, minus some. This sample yields roughly 120,000 clones, of which 92% are seen a single time; more than 1.5% belongs to the top ten. Germline V gene sequence: CDR1 LNHDA, CDR2 SQIVND (reference sequence). V was shortened by 6 bases and J by 6 bases, with 21 bases between the two germline ends. This CDR3 has 15 amino acids. This chain uses TRBV19 with TRBJ2-7, with D hard to call. The sequence came from an adult who received the AZD1222 COVID-19 vaccine. The sequenced sample was peripheral blood, obtained 28 days after the second AZD1222 dose. CDR3 nucleotides: TGTGCCAGTAGACCCTCGGCGCGTGCATCGTCCGAGCAGTACTTC. It specifies CASRPSARASSEQYF.